A selection of T cell receptor beta chains follows, all from one sample in a study of control samples from healthy donors and cancer patients. The data were produced by immunoSEQ multiplex PCR, yet TCRdb's version contains in-frame clones alone and is incomplete. The table includes 150,000 or so clones, roughly 93% detected once. The sample was blood. Receptors were obtained from a man between 18 and 29 years old in good health. Both conserved end residues are part of each CDR3. A D gene is named only where the DNA matches it firmly. Part of the rows lack a size; the others show once, few, many or a class for expanded clones.

j_call | d_call | clone_size | v_call | cdr3_aa | cdr3_nt
TRBJ1-4 | . | . | TRBV11-2 | CASSLGDFATNEKLFF | TGTGCCAGCAGCTTAGGGGACTTCGCAACTAATGAAAAACTGTTTTTT
TRBJ2-3 | . | . | TRBV7-2 | CASSSRQDFTDTQYF | TGTGCCAGCAGCTCCAGACAGGACTTCACAGATACGCAGTATTTT
TRBJ2-7 | TRBD1 | . | TRBV9 | CASSARDRPYEQYF | TGTGCCAGCAGCGCCCGGGACAGACCCTACGAGCAGTACTTC
TRBJ1-5 | . | . | TRBV6-1 | CASSEVPVQPQHF | TGTGCCAGCAGTGAGGTCCCAGTTCAGCCCCAGCATTTT
TRBJ1-2 | . | . | TRBV25-1 | CASRDQGYGYTF | TGTGCCAGCAGGGATCAGGGCTATGGCTACACCTTC
TRBJ1-1 | TRBD1 | . | TRBV6-6 | CASSYSTGSDAFF | TGTGCCAGCAGTTACTCGACAGGGAGTGACGCTTTCTTT
TRBJ2-5 | TRBD1 | . | TRBV6-1 | CASSERTGGVVETQYF | TGTGCCAGCAGTGAAAGGACAGGGGGCGTCGTGGAGACCCAGTACTTC
TRBJ2-1 | TRBD2 | . | TRBV10-1 | CASRNSGGASEQFF | TGCGCCAGCAGGAATAGCGGGGGGGCGAGTGAGCAGTTCTTC
TRBJ2-3 | . | . | TRBV28 | CASRRRSSSTDTQYF | TGTGCCAGCAGGAGACGGAGCTCTAGCACAGATACGCAGTATTTT
TRBJ2-1 | . | few | TRBV10-3 | CAISESMGEALSYNEQFF | TGTGCCATCAGTGAGTCTATGGGGGAGGCCCTCTCCTACAATGAGCAGTTCTTC
TRBJ1-3 | TRBD1 | . | TRBV2 | CATDGTGLHTTSGNTIYF | TGTGCCACTGACGGGACAGGTCTTCACACGACCTCTGGAAACACCATATATTTT
TRBJ2-3 | TRBD2 | . | TRBV15 | CATSRGRVAGGVDTQYF | TGTGCCACCAGCCGGGGCCGCGTAGCGGGGGGGGTAGATACGCAGTATTTT
TRBJ2-7 | . | . | TRBV5-1 | CASSLSLDAGQHEQYF | TGCGCCAGCAGCTTGTCCTTAGATGCAGGGCAGCACGAGCAGTACTTC
TRBJ2-3 | TRBD1 | . | TRBV18 | CASSPRQGRTDTQYF | TGTGCCAGCTCCCCGAGACAGGGACGCACAGATACGCAGTATTTT
TRBJ2-7 | . | . | TRBV7-2 | CASSLRSALQYF | TGTGCCAGCAGCTTACGCAGCGCCTTGCAGTACTTC